This T cell receptor beta chain appears in the sequencing data of a study of control samples from healthy donors and cancer patients. Repertoires were generated with immunoSEQ multiplex PCR, while TCRdb's copy carries only in-frame clones and drops some. The sample lists 200,000 or so clones; roughly nine tenths were seen once. This clone appeared a single time. V lost 2 bases and J lost 3; bases outside the gene matches: 3. This CDR3 contains 13 residues. Germline assignment: CDR1 GTSNPN and CDR2 SVGIG (reference sequence). The sequenced sample was blood. This receptor was taken from a man aged 30 to 39 in good health. The chain employs TRBV30 and TRBJ1-1, with 7 bases aligning to TRBD1. CDR3 in amino acids: CAWSRQGDTEAFF. The CDR3 DNA is TGTGCCTGGAGTAGACAGGGCGACACTGAAGCTTTCTTT. The variable domain in full, completed from reference TRBV30 and TRBJ1-1, reads SQTIHQWPATLVQPVGSPLSLECTVEGTSNPNLYWYRQAAGRGLQLLFYSVGIGQISSEVPQNLSASRPQDRQFILSSKKLLLSDSGFYLCAWSRQGDTEAFFGQGTRLTVV.